These T cell receptor beta chains were read from a single sample in a study of shared clonotypes between healthy human individuals. Sequenced by immunoSEQ multiplex PCR; TCRdb stores in-frame clones only, minus some. The sample holds about 460,000 clones, 70% to 80% seen once. Sequencing was performed on PBMCs. The receptors were gathered from a woman between 35 and 50 years old in good health. Some clones in this sample may be carry-over from other donors' samples. Each CDR3 is given with its conserved first and last residue.

j_gene | v_gene | CDR3aa
TRBJ1-2 | TRBV5-1 | CASSLEGWGSYGYTF
TRBJ2-2 | TRBV28 | CASTWLAGGPGELFF
TRBJ2-7 | TRBV5-6 | CASSPRRSSYEQYF
TRBJ1-5 | TRBV5-8 | CASSWGRSNQPQHF
TRBJ2-7 | TRBV11-2 | CASSLVPGLRSSYEQYF
TRBJ2-7 | TRBV5-1 | CASSGRDRNEQYF
TRBJ1-5 | TRBV4-2 | CASSQDRLSYNQPQHF
TRBJ2-5 | TRBV25-1 | CASSAPTGVETQYF
TRBJ2-3 | TRBV30 | CAWDLTLAGGGDTQYF
TRBJ1-6 | TRBV28 | CASSSFGVGNSPLHF
TRBJ1-4 | TRBV4-1 | CASSRTGSGEKLLF
TRBJ2-1 | TRBV11-2 | CASSFRVGEQFF
TRBJ2-5 | TRBV5-1 | CASSRGWGTQETQYF
TRBJ2-1 | TRBV7-3 | CASSLAGGGSYNEQFF
TRBJ2-2 | TRBV6-5 | CASSYDGGSTGELFF
TRBJ2-7 | TRBV2 | CASIRDRANF
TRBJ2-6 | TRBV28 | CASSLVGRLSGANVLTF
TRBJ2-7 | TRBV7-8 | CASSPLRGAGPRLLYEQYF
- | TRBV28 | CASSFVGGSSYEQYF
TRBJ2-1 | TRBV30 | CAWGAGLAGVQFF
TRBJ2-7 | TRBV6-6 | CASTRGLAESYEQYF
TRBJ2-7 | TRBV30 | CAWSDNYEQYF
TRBJ2-2 | TRBV9 | CASSVGAGGTGELFF
TRBJ2-5 | TRBV7-6 | CASSLEPPGGQETQYF
TRBJ2-1 | TRBV5-6 | CASSPGQGGYNEQFF
TRBJ2-2 | TRBV10-2 | CASRNPRRGGELFF
TRBJ2-6 | TRBV30 | CAWSGQGWGSGANVLTF
TRBJ2-5 | TRBV15 | CATSRPNKETQYF
TRBJ2-7 | TRBV27 | CASSFRQLAGGLSYEQYF
TRBJ2-7 | TRBV2 | CASSGAGLYEQYF
TRBJ2-5 | TRBV9 | CASSPRDRGSVETQYF
TRBJ2-1 | TRBV6-5 | CASSYSRLSYEQFF
TRBJ2-5 | TRBV5-4 | CASSLGGVQETQYF
TRBJ2-7 | TRBV7-3 | CASSLGQGQSYEQYF
TRBJ1-1 | TRBV5-8 | CASSLARDSPRAFF
TRBJ1-1 | TRBV6-4 | CASKIDGQNTEAFF
TRBJ1-2 | TRBV2 | CAAGASSYGYTF
TRBJ2-7 | TRBV10-2 | CASRPGTVYEQYF
TRBJ2-7 | TRBV5-3 | CARSFRGYSYEQYF
TRBJ2-7 | TRBV28 | CASSLLFSYEQYF
TRBJ2-3 | TRBV15 | CATSSWPGPVGDTQYF
TRBJ1-1 | TRBV6-6 | CASSYLEGNTEAFF
TRBJ1-3 | TRBV9 | CASSVGVGSGNTIYF
TRBJ2-7 | TRBV30 | CAWDNTGGLRGVGQYF
TRBJ1-2 | TRBV21-1 | CASSPPGYGYTF
TRBJ2-6 | TRBV30 | CAWSLTSGANVLTF
TRBJ1-1 | TRBV27 | CASRTGSTEAFF
TRBJ1-3 | TRBV30 | CAGGAESSGNTIYF
TRBJ2-5 | TRBV6-4 | CASTMAGQGRAVETQYF
TRBJ2-3 | TRBV4-2 | CASSQEDLLLDTQYF
TRBJ2-1 | TRBV4-1 | CASSQAESSYNEQFF
TRBJ2-5 | TRBV30 | CAWSETRGQETQYF
TRBJ1-4 | TRBV4-1 | CASSQGTSSQSPNEKLFF
TRBJ1-1 | TRBV7-2 | CASSLASLGTEAFF
TRBJ2-1 | TRBV7-2 | CASSLATGGYNEQFF
TRBJ2-2 | TRBV7-3 | CASSLDGTGELFF
TRBJ2-1 | TRBV10-3 | CAISSPGRRDEQFF
TRBJ2-1 | TRBV5-4 | CASSLMGRYNEQFF